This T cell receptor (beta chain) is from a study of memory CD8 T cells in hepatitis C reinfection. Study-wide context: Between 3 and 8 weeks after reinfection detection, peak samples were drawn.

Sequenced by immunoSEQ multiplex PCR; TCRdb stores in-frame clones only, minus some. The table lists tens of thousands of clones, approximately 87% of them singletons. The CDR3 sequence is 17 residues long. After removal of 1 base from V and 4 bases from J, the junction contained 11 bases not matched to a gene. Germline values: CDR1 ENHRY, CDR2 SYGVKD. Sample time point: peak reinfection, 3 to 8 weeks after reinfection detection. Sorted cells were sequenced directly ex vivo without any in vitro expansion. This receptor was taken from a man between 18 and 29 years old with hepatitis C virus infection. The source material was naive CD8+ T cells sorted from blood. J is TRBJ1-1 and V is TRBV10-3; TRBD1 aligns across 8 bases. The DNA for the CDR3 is TGTGCCATCAGTGAGTTAAGAGGACAGGGCGGGACCACTGAAGCTTTCTTT. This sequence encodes CAISELRGQGGTTEAFF.